One and the same sample provided the 17 T cell receptor beta chains below, sequenced in a study of Tregs in tolerant kidney transplant recipients. Produced via immunoSEQ multiplex PCR; TCRdb's table is partial and in-frame only. The data contain roughly 99,000 clones, over 85% of them singletons. The specimen was CD4+ T cells from blood, collected before the transplant. The receptors were gathered from a human donor who received a combined kidney and bone marrow transplant.

This chain connects TRBV6-1 to TRBJ2-7; D might be TRBD2 (5 bases). V was cut by 6 bases and J by 0 bases, with 6 bases left in between. CDR3 length: 12 amino acids. CDR1 is MNHNS, CDR2 SASEGT, per germline. Here the CDR3 DNA reads TGTGCCAGCAGAGACTACTCCTACGAGCAGTACTTC. It encodes CASRDYSYEQYF.

Worth noting for this clone: Sequence at one end of the junction differs from germline and may be a read error. The CDR3 DNA reads TGTGCCAGCAGCCCCGGGATTCCCAGGAATGGGCAGTTCTTC. Translated: CASSPGIPRNGQFF. The chain combines TRBV7-2 with TRBJ2-1; possible D gene TRBD2, 5 bases. CDR1 is SGHTA and CDR2 is FQGNSA in the germline V gene. There are 14 residues in the CDR3.

V gene TRBV6-5 combines with J gene TRBJ2-7; 9 bases are a match to TRBD1. The CDR3 has 16 residues. CDR1 is MNHEY and CDR2 is SVGAGI in the germline V gene. The J segment lost 3 bases and the V segment lost 3 bases, leaving 9 bases of the junction unmatched. The CDR3 spells CASSYPLGQGNYEQYF. CDR3 bases: TGTGCCAGCAGTTATCCTTTGGGACAGGGAAACTACGAGCAGTACTTC.

The rearrangement joins TRBV7-9 to TRBJ2-1; 8 nucleotides match TRBD2. The germline gives CDR1 SEHNR, CDR2 FQNEAQ (reference sequence). This CDR3 contains 15 residues. V lost 2 bases to trimming and J lost 8 bases; unmatched junction nucleotides: 8. CDR3 in DNA: TGTGCCAGCAGCTTACAACGGGGGGGCCGATATGAGCAGTTCTTC. The encoded protein is CASSLQRGGRYEQFF.

The chain couples TRBV30 to TRBJ1-3; D unclear. Trimming removed 0 bases at V and 0 bases at J, with 9 bases between. The germline V gene has CDR1 GTSNPN and CDR2 SVGIG (reference sequence). The CDR3 consists of 15 residues. The CDR3 coding sequence is TGTGCCTGGAGTGTATTTACAGCCTCTGGAAACACCATATATTTT. Its protein is CAWSVFTASGNTIYF.

The chain recombines TRBV28 with TRBJ2-3, with TRBD2 matching 9 bases. There are 16 residues in the CDR3. CDR1 and CDR2 (germline): MDHEN, SYDVKM. V was clipped by 5 bases and J by 1 base; unmatched bases: 7. CDR3 sequence (DNA): TGTGCCAGCAGTCCATATAAGCGGGGGGGCACAGATACGCAGTATTTT. Amino acids: CASSPYKRGGTDTQYF.

V gene TRBV19 combines with J gene TRBJ2-3; the match to TRBD1 covers 7 bases. V lost 1 base, J lost 2 bases, and 3 bases stayed unmatched. The CDR3 runs to 15 residues. Germline CDR1 and CDR2: LNHDA and SQIVND (reference sequence). The CDR3 region has the DNA TGTGCCAGTAGTATAGGACAGGGAAACACAGATACGCAGTATTTT. Amino acids: CASSIGQGNTDTQYF.

This clone has just one count. The rearrangement uses TRBV7-9 and TRBJ1-4, with D possibly TRBD1 on 5 matching bases. V lost 6 bases, J lost 4 bases, and 18 bases lay in between. The CDR3 consists of 16 residues. CDR1 is SEHNR, CDR2 FQNEAQ, per germline (reference sequence). CDR3 bases: TGTGCCAGCAGTGATTCAACGGGGGGGGATAATGAAAAACTGTTTTTT. This codes for CASSDSTGGDNEKLFF.

As DNA, the CDR3 is TGTGCCAGCAGCTCAAACTCCTATTCCTACAATGAGCAGTTCTTC. This gives the protein CASSSNSYSYNEQFF. The J gene is TRBJ2-1, the V gene TRBV7-3; D is ambiguous. Germline CDR1 and CDR2: SGHTA and FQGTGA. V lost 4 bases to trimming and J lost 1 base, with 11 bases between them. The CDR3 has 15 amino acids.

This clone showed up just once. The chain employs TRBV7-2 and TRBJ2-6; 8 nucleotides agree with TRBD1. Losses at the gene ends were 6 bases for V and 0 bases for J; bases not matched to a gene: 10. Germline V gene data show CDR1 as SGHTA and CDR2 as FQGNSA. The CDR3 length is 18 residues. The CDR3 bases are TGTGCCAGCAGTCTAGCCGGGACAGGCACCTCTGGGGCCAACGTCCTGACTTTC. Translated: CASSLAGTGTSGANVLTF.

The V gene is TRBV5-6, the J gene TRBJ1-5, with TRBD1 matching 7 bases. The length of the CDR3 is 17 residues. Germline loops: CDR1 SGHDT, CDR2 YYEEEE. V was clipped by 0 bases and J by 5 bases; unmatched bases: 11. DNA for the CDR3: TGTGCCAGCAGCTTGGCCGAGACAGGGATCCTCCATCAGCCCCAGCATTTT. It codes for CASSLAETGILHQPQHF.

The chain joins TRBV2 to TRBJ2-5; the match to TRBD1 covers 7 bases. After removal of 7 bases from V and 0 bases from J, the junction contained 8 bases not matched to a gene. In germline, CDR1 is SNHLY, CDR2 FYNNEI. This CDR3 comprises 15 residues. This CDR3 reads CASNEEGADQETQYF. Here the CDR3 DNA reads TGTGCCAGCAACGAAGAGGGGGCAGACCAAGAGACCCAGTACTTC.

The V call is TRBV6-6, the J call TRBJ2-7; D not certain. V lost 4 bases to trimming and J lost 1 base, with 8 bases between them. Germline V lookup: CDR1 MNHNY, CDR2 SVGAGI (reference sequence). The CDR3 consists of 13 residues. CDR3 coding DNA: TGTGCCAGCAGTTCCCCTGAGTCCTACGAGCAGTACTTC. The encoded protein is CASSSPESYEQYF.

This rearrangement joins TRBV19 to TRBJ1-6; D is uncertain. V was clipped by 7 bases and J by 9 bases, with 13 bases between them. CDR1 and CDR2 from the germline V gene are LNHDA and SQIVND (reference sequence). The CDR3 contains 13 residues. The CDR3, as DNA: TGTGCCAGTACGAACAGCCACCCTTCACCCCTCCACTTT. Protein sequence: CASTNSHPSPLHF.

In DNA, the CDR3 is TGCGCCAGCTCCCCGGGACTATTCTCCTACAATGAGCAGTTCTTC. Its protein product is CASSPGLFSYNEQFF. The genes are TRBV5-1 and TRBJ2-1; 7 nucleotides align to TRBD2. This CDR3 is built from 15 residues. V shed 7 bases and J 0 bases; nucleotides not matched to a gene: 7. The germline V gene encodes CDR1 SGHRS and CDR2 YFSETQ.

V and J are TRBV7-2 and TRBJ1-2; TRBD1 aligns across 8 bases. The junction had 11 bases not matched to a gene; V was cut back by 3 bases and J by 8 bases. The CDR3 is 15 amino acids. Germline V gene data show CDR1 as SGHTA and CDR2 as FQGNSA. The CDR3 loop reads CASSFTQGASGGYTF. The CDR3 DNA is TGTGCCAGCAGCTTTACTCAGGGGGCATCAGGGGGCTACACCTTC.

The chain employs TRBV21-1 and TRBJ1-1; the D segment call TRBD1 is taken from the table without a DNA check. TRBV21-1 is a documented pseudogene. This CDR3 is built from 16 residues. The CDR3 nucleotides read TGTGCCAGTGCCCGGAAGGACAGGCTGATGAACACTGAAGCTTTCTTT. Translated: CASARKDRLMNTEAFF.